This T cell receptor beta chain was sequenced during a study of T cell changes during pregnancy in multiple sclerosis. V lost 0 bases and J 4 bases, leaving 17 bases between the germline ends. Germline V gene data show CDR1 as SGHRS and CDR2 as YFSETQ. CDR3 length: 16 amino acids. The data were produced by immunoSEQ multiplex PCR, yet TCRdb's version contains in-frame clones alone and is incomplete. Counted here are tens of thousands of clones, more than 90% occurring once; the ten biggest clones make up about 0.4%. Sequenced material: CD4+ T cells from peripheral blood mononuclear cells, taken in the second trimester of pregnancy. This chain uses TRBV5-1 with TRBJ2-7; maybe TRBD1 (6 bases). This TCR was recovered from a female donor with multiple sclerosis, enrolled in a pregnancy study. CDR3 protein: CASSLGLQGRRYEQYF. In DNA, the CDR3 is TGCGCCAGCAGCTTGGGGTTACAGGGAAGGCGGTACGAGCAGTACTTC.